The 2 T cell receptor beta chains below come from one sample, sequenced in a study of T cell changes during pregnancy in multiple sclerosis. The protocol was immunoSEQ multiplex PCR, while the TCRdb copy is restricted to in-frame clones and leaves out a portion. The sample consists of tens of thousands of clones, more than 90% of them appearing once. This sample comprised peripheral blood, obtained in the second trimester of pregnancy. These TCRs come from a female donor with multiple sclerosis, enrolled in a pregnancy study.

The V call is TRBV30, the J call TRBJ2-3, with D tentatively TRBD1 (6 bases). The CDR3 totals 13 residues. CDR1 and CDR2 from the germline V gene are GTSNPN and SVGIG (reference sequence). With 8 bases removed from V and 0 bases from J, the gap between germline ends came to 12 bases. The CDR3, as DNA: TGTGCCGGGATGAGGGGGAGCACAGATACGCAGTATTTT. It codes for CAGMRGSTDTQYF.

The chain recombines TRBV7-2 with TRBJ2-7; possibly TRBD2 for D (6 bases). This CDR3 is 16 amino acids long. Germline CDR1 and CDR2: SGHTA and FQGNSA. The V gene lost 3 bases and the J gene lost 1 base, with 16 bases spanning the gap. The CDR3 coding sequence is TGTGCCAGCAGCTTGGTCTCGAGCGGGCCTTCCTACGAGCAGTACTTC. Translated: CASSLVSSGPSYEQYF.